Listed below are T cell receptor beta chains from one sample, sequenced in a study of PD-1 blockade in classical Hodgkin lymphoma. Assay used: immunoSEQ multiplex PCR; TCRdb lists only in-frame clones, some missing. The sample holds 9,500 to 12,000 clones; 84% are singletons and the top ten take approximately 38%. The sample here was CD8+ T cells from blood, taken at baseline. These receptors all stem from a human donor with classical Hodgkin lymphoma. The CDR3 runs from the conserved cysteine through the conserved F or W. The D gene is left open where the match is weak. Only some rows state a clone size, as once, few, many or a class for expanded clones.

V gene: TRBV6-4; clone size: .; D gene: .; J gene: TRBJ1-1; CDR3 protein: CARTGGRLMNTEAFF; CDR3 DNA: TGTGCCCGCACGGGGGGACGTTTAATGAACACTGAAGCTTTCTTT
V gene: TRBV6-5; clone size: .; D gene: .; J gene: TRBJ1-2; CDR3 protein: CASSMGRSYGYTF; CDR3 DNA: TGTGCCAGCAGTATGGGACGGTCCTATGGCTACACCTTC
V gene: TRBV19; clone size: once; D gene: TRBD1; J gene: TRBJ1-1; CDR3 protein: CASSNPPTGVAEAFF; CDR3 DNA: TGTGCCAGTAGTAACCCTCCGACAGGGGTTGCTGAAGCTTTCTTT
V gene: TRBV11-3; clone size: .; D gene: TRBD2; J gene: TRBJ2-5; CDR3 protein: CASSLGELAGGQQETQYF; CDR3 DNA: TGTGCCAGCAGCTTAGGGGAATTAGCGGGAGGGCAACAAGAGACCCAGTACTTC
V gene: TRBV25-1; clone size: few; D gene: TRBD1; J gene: TRBJ1-4; CDR3 protein: CASSEGQGEKLFF; CDR3 DNA: TGTGCCAGCAGTGAAGGACAGGGGGAAAAACTGTTTTTT
V gene: TRBV6-1; clone size: once; D gene: .; J gene: TRBJ1-2; CDR3 protein: CASSEDGVRVGFAYGYTF; CDR3 DNA: TGTGCCAGCAGTGAAGATGGGGTCAGGGTAGGTTTCGCCTATGGCTACACCTTC
V gene: TRBV27; clone size: .; D gene: .; J gene: TRBJ2-1; CDR3 protein: CASRYWAEQFF; CDR3 DNA: TGTGCCAGCCGCTATTGGGCTGAGCAGTTCTTC
V gene: TRBV18; clone size: .; D gene: TRBD1; J gene: TRBJ2-7; CDR3 protein: CASSPDRGLVDEQYF; CDR3 DNA: TGTGCCAGCTCACCGGACAGGGGCCTCGTCGACGAGCAGTACTTC
V gene: TRBV4-1; clone size: .; D gene: .; J gene: TRBJ2-7; CDR3 protein: CASSPSLSYEQYF; CDR3 DNA: TGCGCCAGCAGCCCGTCGTTATCCTACGAGCAGTACTTC
V gene: TRBV15; clone size: few; D gene: TRBD1; J gene: TRBJ2-7; CDR3 protein: CATSRELGGHEQYF; CDR3 DNA: TGTGCCACCAGCAGAGAGCTAGGGGGCCACGAGCAGTACTTC
V gene: TRBV7-9; clone size: .; D gene: TRBD1; J gene: TRBJ1-4; CDR3 protein: CASSYQGQKNEKLFF; CDR3 DNA: TGTGCCAGCAGTTACCAGGGACAGAAGAATGAAAAACTGTTTTTT
V gene: TRBV9; clone size: .; D gene: .; J gene: TRBJ2-3; CDR3 protein: CASSPPRADTQYF; CDR3 DNA: TGTGCCAGCAGCCCTCCGAGGGCAGATACGCAGTATTTT
V gene: TRBV28; clone size: once; D gene: .; J gene: TRBJ2-5; CDR3 protein: CASSLDLNRETQYF; CDR3 DNA: TGTGCCAGCAGTTTGGATCTAAACCGGGAGACCCAGTACTTC
V gene: TRBV12-5; clone size: few; D gene: TRBD1; J gene: TRBJ1-5; CDR3 protein: CASGPGGNQPQHF; CDR3 DNA: TGTGCTAGCGGACCAGGGGGAAATCAGCCCCAGCATTTT
V gene: TRBV10-2; clone size: .; D gene: TRBD2; J gene: TRBJ2-1; CDR3 protein: CAITGLAGNSGSYNEQFF; CDR3 DNA: TGCGCCATTACGGGACTAGCGGGAAATAGCGGCTCCTACAATGAGCAGTTCTTC
V gene: TRBV6-4; clone size: .; D gene: .; J gene: TRBJ2-5; CDR3 protein: CASSEKWLGVSAETQYF; CDR3 DNA: TGTGCCAGCAGTGAGAAGTGGCTGGGGGTGTCCGCGGAGACCCAGTACTTC
V gene: TRBV13; clone size: .; D gene: .; J gene: TRBJ1-1; CDR3 protein: CASSLERMNTEAFF; CDR3 DNA: TGTGCCAGCAGCTTAGAGAGGATGAACACTGAAGCTTTCTTT
V gene: TRBV5-4; clone size: once; D gene: .; J gene: TRBJ1-1; CDR3 protein: CASRTDLGPEAFF; CDR3 DNA: TGTGCCAGCAGAACAGATTTAGGGCCTGAAGCTTTCTTT
V gene: TRBV4-1; clone size: .; D gene: .; J gene: TRBJ2-7; CDR3 protein: CASSIQQASPDEQYF; CDR3 DNA: TGCGCCAGCAGCATACAACAGGCCTCCCCGGACGAGCAGTACTTC
V gene: TRBV2; clone size: .; D gene: TRBD2; J gene: TRBJ2-7; CDR3 protein: CASSEALGGRAHEQYF; CDR3 DNA: TGTGCCAGCAGTGAAGCGCTGGGCGGGAGGGCCCACGAGCAGTACTTC
V gene: TRBV4-1; clone size: .; D gene: .; J gene: TRBJ1-2; CDR3 protein: CASSPLGPYGYTF; CDR3 DNA: TGCGCCAGCAGCCCGCTTGGCCCCTATGGCTACACCTTC
V gene: TRBV5-6; clone size: .; D gene: .; J gene: TRBJ1-1; CDR3 protein: CASSLLTAPEAFF; CDR3 DNA: TGTGCCAGCAGCTTGTTGACAGCCCCCGAAGCTTTCTTT
V gene: TRBV27; clone size: once; D gene: TRBD2; J gene: TRBJ2-1; CDR3 protein: CASSSGLAGFREQFF; CDR3 DNA: TGTGCCAGCAGTTCGGGACTAGCAGGGTTTCGTGAGCAGTTCTTC
V gene: TRBV7-2; clone size: .; D gene: TRBD1; J gene: TRBJ2-2; CDR3 protein: CASSSSLRTGYTGELFF; CDR3 DNA: TGTGCCAGCAGCTCGAGTCTTCGGACAGGGTACACCGGGGAGCTGTTTTTT
V gene: TRBV28; clone size: .; D gene: .; J gene: TRBJ1-1; CDR3 protein: CASSLSLANTEAFF; CDR3 DNA: TGTGCCAGCAGTTTAAGCCTGGCGAACACTGAAGCTTTCTTT
V gene: TRBV6-5; clone size: once; D gene: .; J gene: TRBJ2-1; CDR3 protein: CASSSGPVYNEQFF; CDR3 DNA: TGTGCCAGCAGTTCGGGACCGGTCTACAATGAGCAGTTCTTC
V gene: TRBV7-6; clone size: .; D gene: .; J gene: TRBJ1-1; CDR3 protein: CASSLVDGVNTEAFF; CDR3 DNA: TGTGCCAGCAGCTTAGTTGACGGGGTGAACACTGAAGCTTTCTTT
V gene: TRBV19; clone size: few; D gene: .; J gene: TRBJ2-2; CDR3 protein: CASSIPNTGELFF; CDR3 DNA: TGTGCCAGTAGTATACCGAACACCGGGGAGCTGTTTTTT
V gene: TRBV5-6; clone size: .; D gene: .; J gene: TRBJ1-1; CDR3 protein: CASSLGQHHSEAFF; CDR3 DNA: TGTGCCAGCAGCTTGGGCCAGCACCACAGTGAAGCTTTCTTT
V gene: TRBV27; clone size: .; D gene: TRBD2; J gene: TRBJ2-7; CDR3 protein: CASSLTSGVYEQYF; CDR3 DNA: TGTGCCAGCAGTTTAACTAGCGGGGTCTACGAGCAGTACTTC
V gene: TRBV9; clone size: .; D gene: .; J gene: TRBJ1-2; CDR3 protein: CASSVEPGLYGYTF; CDR3 DNA: TGTGCCAGCAGCGTAGAGCCAGGGTTGTATGGCTACACCTTC
V gene: TRBV9; clone size: .; D gene: .; J gene: TRBJ1-2; CDR3 protein: CASSSLYGYTF; CDR3 DNA: TGTGCCAGCAGCTCTCTATATGGCTACACCTTC
V gene: TRBV4-1; clone size: .; D gene: .; J gene: TRBJ2-7; CDR3 protein: CASSQDPGGLSYEQYF; CDR3 DNA: TGCGCCAGCAGCCAAGATCCGGGGGGCCTCTCCTACGAGCAGTACTTC
V gene: TRBV6-4; clone size: few; D gene: .; J gene: TRBJ2-2; CDR3 protein: CASSSGGTGELFF; CDR3 DNA: TGTGCCAGCAGTAGTGGTGGGACCGGGGAGCTGTTTTTT
V gene: TRBV27; clone size: .; D gene: .; J gene: TRBJ1-3; CDR3 protein: CASMGVPGNTIYF; CDR3 DNA: TGTGCCAGCATGGGAGTGCCTGGAAACACCATATATTTT
V gene: TRBV10-1; clone size: few; D gene: .; J gene: TRBJ1-1; CDR3 protein: CASSSGNTRGDTEAFF; CDR3 DNA: TGCGCCAGCAGTTCCGGGAATACACGGGGGGACACTGAAGCTTTCTTT
V gene: TRBV5-1; clone size: once; D gene: TRBD1; J gene: TRBJ2-3; CDR3 protein: CASSLATGGGYRVARDTQYF; CDR3 DNA: TGCGCCAGCAGCTTGGCTACAGGGGGCGGTTACCGGGTCGCGAGGGATACGCAGTATTTT
V gene: TRBV4-1; clone size: .; D gene: .; J gene: TRBJ2-5; CDR3 protein: CASSHGIGGRETQYF; CDR3 DNA: TGCGCCAGCAGCCATGGAATAGGGGGGAGGGAGACCCAGTACTTC
V gene: TRBV7-6; clone size: .; D gene: .; J gene: TRBJ1-1; CDR3 protein: CASSLPGDTEAFF; CDR3 DNA: TGTGCCAGCAGCCTTCCAGGGGACACTGAAGCTTTCTTT
V gene: TRBV7-9; clone size: .; D gene: .; J gene: TRBJ2-3; CDR3 protein: CASILVTDTQYF; CDR3 DNA: TGTGCCAGCATTCTAGTAACAGATACGCAGTATTTT
V gene: TRBV4-1; clone size: .; D gene: TRBD2; J gene: TRBJ2-7; CDR3 protein: CASSHLTSGIYEQYF; CDR3 DNA: TGCGCCAGCAGCCATTTGACTAGCGGGATCTACGAGCAGTACTTC